A single sample gave rise to the 27 T cell receptor beta chains below, sequenced in a study of blood T cell repertoires in COVID-19. TCRdb's table, derived via immunoSEQ multiplex PCR, lists solely in-frame clones and lacks some. Among hundreds of thousands of clones listed, about four fifths were seen once. Sequencing was done on a sample of peripheral blood. The receptors were sampled from a woman in her forties or fifties with acute or convalescent COVID-19.

The CDR3 protein is CASSEGLAGGPDTQYF. The DNA of the CDR3 is TGTGCCAGCAGTGAGGGACTAGCGGGAGGGCCAGATACGCAGTATTTT. V is TRBV2 and J is TRBJ2-3; 16 bases agree with TRBD2. The trim removed 3 bases at V and 4 bases at J, leaving 1 base unmatched. The CDR3 extends over 16 amino acids. Germline-derived CDR1 and CDR2 are SNHLY and FYNNEI.

This rearrangement joins TRBV14 to TRBJ1-3; D not resolved. CDR1 SGHDN and CDR2 FVKESK come from the germline V gene. V lost 4 bases to trimming and J lost 2 bases, with 15 bases between them. The CDR3 covers 16 residues. The CDR3 DNA reads as TGTGCCAGCAGCCTAAACCGGGGTATGACTGGAAACACCATATATTTT. The encoded protein is CASSLNRGMTGNTIYF.

The chain has TRBV28 and TRBJ1-4, with TRBD1 identical over 9 bases. CDR3 length: 14 residues. V lost 7 bases, J lost 3 bases, and 3 bases stayed unmatched. CDR1 and CDR2 (germline): MDHEN, SYDVKM. As DNA, the CDR3 is TGTGCCAGCAAGACAGGGGGAGCTAATGAAAAACTGTTTTTT. Translated: CASKTGGANEKLFF.

The chain joins TRBV6-5 to TRBJ2-1, with TRBD1 matching over 7 bases. The V segment lost 6 bases and the J segment 8 bases; nucleotides outside the gene matches: 13. Germline CDR1 MNHEY, CDR2 SVGAGI. The CDR3 contains 15 residues. The CDR3 here is CASRPGQVIGYEQFF. The DNA for the CDR3 is TGTGCCAGCAGACCCGGACAGGTAATAGGTTATGAGCAGTTCTTC.

The chain joins TRBV4-2 to TRBJ2-7; 11 bases match TRBD2. The V segment lost 0 bases and the J segment 4 bases; nucleotides outside the gene matches: 2. The germline CDR1 and CDR2 sequences are LGHNA and YNFKEQ. This CDR3 contains 15 residues. CDR3 DNA sequence: TGTGCCAGCAGCCAAGATACTAGCGGGAGTTACGAGCAGTACTTC. Protein product: CASSQDTSGSYEQYF.

V gene TRBV11-3 combines with J gene TRBJ2-3; 7 nucleotides agree with TRBD2. CDR3 length: 16 amino acids. Germline CDR1 and CDR2: SGHNT and YENEEA. The J segment lost 4 bases and the V segment lost 2 bases, leaving 9 bases of the junction unmatched. The CDR3 nucleotides read TGTGCCAGCAGCTTAACGGGGCGGGAGCCTCCAGATACGCAGTATTTT. It is translated as CASSLTGREPPDTQYF.

The chain has TRBV11-2 and TRBJ2-3; D may be TRBD2 (6 bases). Germline CDR1 is SGHAT and CDR2 is FQNNGV. V gave up 5 bases and J gave up 5 bases, with 20 bases separating them. This CDR3 region has 16 residues. The CDR3 nucleotides are TGTGCCAGCAGCCGGTTCCCTATGCGGGGCGAAGATACGCAGTATTTT. Its translation is CASSRFPMRGEDTQYF.

The chain carries TRBV7-8 and TRBJ1-2, with D uncertain. The germline V and J ends were trimmed by 2 bases and 5 bases, with 9 bases remaining between them. CDR1 and CDR2 from the germline V gene are SGHVS and FQNEAQ. The CDR3 consists of 13 residues. In DNA form, the CDR3 reads TGTGCCAGCAGCTTACGAAGCAATTATGGCTACACCTTC. It translates to CASSLRSNYGYTF.

J is TRBJ2-5 and V is TRBV3-1 (or the pseudogene TRBV3-2); D perhaps matches TRBD1 (7 bases). V was trimmed by 2 bases and J by 3 bases, leaving 16 bases between them. The CDR3 loop spans 16 amino acids. CDR1 is LGHDT, CDR2 YNNKEL, per germline (reference sequence). The DNA for the CDR3 is TGTGCCAGCAGCCAATCACTAGCAGGGACAGAAGAGACCCAGTACTTC. It is translated as CASSQSLAGTEETQYF.

The rearrangement joins TRBV27 to TRBJ1-2, with 7 bases identical to TRBD1. Germline CDR1 reads MNHEY; CDR2 reads SMNVEV (reference sequence). This CDR3 is 14 amino acids long. Unmatched junction bases numbered 1, after V lost 0 bases and J lost 3 bases. Here the CDR3 DNA reads TGTGCCAGCAGTTTATCCGGGACAGACTATGGCTACACCTTC. Protein: CASSLSGTDYGYTF.

The chain uses TRBV7-2 and TRBJ2-3, with a weak D call TRBD1 (5 bases). The germline V and J ends were trimmed by 5 bases and 5 bases, with 8 bases remaining between them. This CDR3 is 12 amino acids long. Germline CDR1 is SGHTA and CDR2 is FQGNSA. CDR3 sequence reads: CASSPQGDTQYF. DNA for the CDR3: TGTGCCAGCAGCCCCCAGGGAGATACGCAGTATTTT.

The J gene is TRBJ2-5, the V gene TRBV11-2; D gene unclear. CDR1 and CDR2 from the germline V gene are SGHAT and FQNNGV. The CDR3 totals 13 residues. With 1 base removed from V and 5 bases from J, the gap between germline ends came to 8 bases. The CDR3 DNA sequence: TGTGCCAGCAGCTTAGGGAGTGTGGAGACCCAGTACTTC. Translation: CASSLGSVETQYF.

J is TRBJ2-7 and V is TRBV6-5; D is possibly TRBD1 (5 bases). This CDR3 is built from 13 residues. The V gene lost 6 bases and the J gene lost 2 bases, with 11 bases spanning the gap. Germline V gene sequence: CDR1 MNHEY, CDR2 SVGAGI. The CDR3 DNA reads as TGTGCCAGCAGCAGGGTATTTCCCTACGAGCAGTACTTC. It encodes CASSRVFPYEQYF.

The rearrangement uses TRBV3-1 (or the pseudogene TRBV3-2) and TRBJ1-4; a weak D match, TRBD1 (5 bases). CDR1 is LGHDT and CDR2 is YNNKEL in the germline V gene (reference sequence). The CDR3 is made up of 16 amino acids. V lost 3 bases and J 4 bases, leaving 15 bases between the germline ends. CDR3 in DNA: TGTGCCAGCAGCCATGGGGCGATGGGGAATAATGAAAAACTGTTTTTT. Protein sequence: CASSHGAMGNNEKLFF.

This clone was counted once. The V call is TRBV9, the J call TRBJ2-1, with 12 bases fitting TRBD2. The CDR3 has 15 residues. The V gene end was trimmed by 6 bases and the J gene end by 8 bases; junction bases not matched to a gene: 9. CDR1 and CDR2 (germline): SGDLS, YYNGEE. DNA of the CDR3: TGTGCCAGCACCCCCACTAGCGGGAGGATGGATGAGCAGTTCTTC. As protein: CASTPTSGRMDEQFF.

V usage is TRBV18 and J usage is TRBJ2-7, with a weak D call TRBD2 (5 bases). Per germline, CDR1 KGHSH and CDR2 LQKENI. CDR3 size: 12 residues. V was shortened by 2 bases and J by 5 bases, with 7 bases between the two germline ends. The CDR3 coding sequence is TGTGCCAGCTCACCATACGGGGACGAGCAGTACTTC. This sequence encodes CASSPYGDEQYF.

The chain has TRBV19 and TRBJ1-1; a possible D gene is TRBD1 (5 bases). The germline V gene has CDR1 LNHDA and CDR2 SQIVND (reference sequence). The CDR3 consists of 13 residues. V lost 6 bases and J lost 1, with 9 bases in between. CDR3 region: CASRARGNTEAFF. The CDR3 DNA is TGTGCCAGTAGGGCTAGGGGGAACACTGAAGCTTTCTTT.

This chain uses TRBV6-4 with TRBJ2-3, with D perhaps TRBD2 (6 bases). V lost 3 bases, J lost 5 bases, and 15 bases lay in between. CDR1 is MRHNA and CDR2 is SNTAGT in the germline V gene. The CDR3 has 15 residues. DNA for the CDR3: TGTGCCAGCAGTGATTTGGGACTCCTCGGAGATACGCAGTATTTT. It codes for CASSDLGLLGDTQYF.

The chain combines TRBV5-6 with TRBJ1-6; D is perhaps TRBD1 (6 bases). This CDR3 is built from 18 residues. Per germline, CDR1 SGHDT and CDR2 YYEEEE. Trimming took 4 bases from V and 4 from J, leaving 21 bases between them. The CDR3 loop is CASSQGGPIGGYNSPLHF. The CDR3, as DNA: TGTGCCAGCAGCCAAGGGGGTCCTATCGGTGGATATAATTCACCCCTCCACTTT. Filled out from reference TRBV5-6 and TRBJ1-6, the complete variable domain reads DAGVTQSPTHLIKTRGQQVTLRCSPKSGHDTVSWYQQALGQGPQFIFQYYEEEERQRGNFPDRFSGHQFPNYSSELNVNALLLGDSALYLCASSQGGPIGGYNSPLHFGNGTRLTVT.

The chain recombines TRBV5-4 with TRBJ1-1, with 11 bases fitting TRBD1. Germline V gene lookup returns CDR1 SGHNT and CDR2 YYREEE (reference sequence). The CDR3 extends over 15 amino acids. The ends lost 3 bases at V and 3 bases at J; junction bases unmatched: 4. The CDR3 protein is CASSSGTGGHTEAFF. The DNA of the CDR3 is TGTGCCAGCAGCTCCGGGACAGGGGGTCACACTGAAGCTTTCTTT.

V usage is TRBV30 and J usage is TRBJ1-2, with D perhaps TRBD1 (5 bases). V lost 4 bases and J lost 7, with 19 bases in between. CDR3 length equals 14 residues. Germline CDR1 reads GTSNPN; CDR2 reads SVGIG (reference sequence). The CDR3 sequence: CAWNRYFGGSGYTF. In DNA, the CDR3 is TGTGCCTGGAACAGGTACTTTGGAGGGAGTGGCTACACCTTC.

This chain links TRBV6-6 with TRBJ2-7; no definite D call. V was pared by 4 bases and J by 3 bases, with 10 bases between. CDR1 is MNHNY and CDR2 is SVGAGI in the germline V gene (reference sequence). This CDR3 spans 13 amino acids. The CDR3 region is CASSSLFVYEQYF. In DNA, the CDR3 is TGTGCCAGCAGTTCCCTTTTCGTCTACGAGCAGTACTTC.

This clone was seen a few times. The V call is TRBV29-1, the J call TRBJ2-7; 11 bases fit TRBD2. The trim removed 4 bases at V and 0 bases at J, leaving 5 bases unmatched. The germline V gene encodes CDR1 SQVTM and CDR2 ANQGSEA. The CDR3 totals 15 residues. The CDR3 region is CSVVLAGGPSYEQYF. The DNA for the CDR3 is TGCAGCGTTGTCTTAGCGGGAGGGCCCTCCTACGAGCAGTACTTC.

The chain links TRBV19 to TRBJ2-7; 7 nucleotides match TRBD1. The trim removed 2 bases at V and 0 bases at J, leaving 4 bases unmatched. The germline gives CDR1 LNHDA, CDR2 SQIVND (reference sequence). The CDR3 sequence is 15 residues long. The CDR3: CASSINRGASYEQYF. The CDR3 DNA reads TGTGCCAGTAGTATAAACAGGGGCGCCTCCTACGAGCAGTACTTC. The variable domain in full, completed from reference TRBV19 and TRBJ2-7, reads DGGITQSPKYLFRKEGQNVTLSCEQNLNHDAMYWYRQDPGQGLRLIYYSQIVNDFQKGDIAEGYSVSREKKESFPLTVTSAQKNPTAFYLCASSINRGASYEQYFGPGTRLTVT.

The chain combines TRBV27 with TRBJ2-7; weak D call: TRBD2 (7 bases). The CDR3 spans 16 residues. CDR1 and CDR2 from the germline V gene are MNHEY and SMNVEV (reference sequence). V was shortened by 4 bases and J by 5 bases, with 21 bases between the two germline ends. CDR3 DNA: TGTGCCAGCAGTTCATTCGGGGGCGGGAGTTACAACGAGCAGTACTTC. Residues: CASSSFGGGSYNEQYF.

This clone was observed once. CDR3 nucleotide sequence: TGTGCCAGCAGCATAGACCTAGGGGCCTACGAGCAGTACTTC. It codes for CASSIDLGAYEQYF. V gene TRBV5-4 combines with J gene TRBJ2-7; tentative D call: TRBD1 (5 bases). Germline V gene data show CDR1 as SGHNT and CDR2 as YYREEE (reference sequence). This CDR3 is built from 14 residues. Trimming removed 4 bases at V and 2 bases at J, with 13 bases between.

The genes are TRBV19 and TRBJ1-3; no firm D call. Trimming cost V 3 bases and J 0 bases, with 6 bases left between them. CDR1 is LNHDA, CDR2 SQIVND, per germline (reference sequence). This CDR3 region has 14 residues. CDR3 coding DNA: TGTGCCAGTAGTATGGAGGGCTCTGGAAACACCATATATTTT. Its translation: CASSMEGSGNTIYF.